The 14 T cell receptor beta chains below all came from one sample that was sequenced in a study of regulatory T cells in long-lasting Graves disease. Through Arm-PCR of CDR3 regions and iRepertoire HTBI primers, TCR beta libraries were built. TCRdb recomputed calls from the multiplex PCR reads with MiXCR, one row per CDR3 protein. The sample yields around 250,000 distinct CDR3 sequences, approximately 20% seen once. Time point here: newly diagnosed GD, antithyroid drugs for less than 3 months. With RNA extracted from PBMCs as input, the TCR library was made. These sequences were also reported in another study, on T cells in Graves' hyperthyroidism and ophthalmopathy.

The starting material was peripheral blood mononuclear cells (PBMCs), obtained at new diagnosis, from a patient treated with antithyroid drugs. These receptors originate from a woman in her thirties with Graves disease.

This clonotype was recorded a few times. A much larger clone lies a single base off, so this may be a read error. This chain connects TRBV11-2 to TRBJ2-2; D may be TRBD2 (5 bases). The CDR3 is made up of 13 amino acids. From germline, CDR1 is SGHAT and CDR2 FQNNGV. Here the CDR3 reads CASSQLTAGEPFF. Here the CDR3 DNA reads TGTGCCAGCAGTCAATTAACCGCCGGGGAGCCGTTTTTT.

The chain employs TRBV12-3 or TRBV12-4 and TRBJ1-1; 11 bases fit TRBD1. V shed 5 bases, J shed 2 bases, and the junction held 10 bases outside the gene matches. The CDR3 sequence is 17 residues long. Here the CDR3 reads CASSRPRTGGVNTEAFF. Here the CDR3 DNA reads TGTGCCAGCAGTCGCCCCAGGACAGGGGGCGTCAACACTGAAGCTTTCTTT.

The CDR3 DNA reads TGTGCCAGCAGCTCGCACCTATTCGGGGAAAAACTGTTTTTT. Protein product: CASSSHLFGEKLFF. The V gene is TRBV7-9, the J gene TRBJ1-4; D remains ambiguous. V was shortened by 4 bases and J by 8 bases, with 14 bases between the two germline ends. CDR3 length: 14 residues. Germline V lookup: CDR1 SEHNR, CDR2 FQNEAQ (reference sequence).

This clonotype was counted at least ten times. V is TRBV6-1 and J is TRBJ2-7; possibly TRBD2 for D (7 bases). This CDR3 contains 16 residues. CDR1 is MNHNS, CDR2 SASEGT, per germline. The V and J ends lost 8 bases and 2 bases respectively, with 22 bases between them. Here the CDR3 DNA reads TGTGCCAGCCGCGGGGGCCCACAAATCCCCCCCTACGAGCAGTACTTC. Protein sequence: CASRGGPQIPPYEQYF.

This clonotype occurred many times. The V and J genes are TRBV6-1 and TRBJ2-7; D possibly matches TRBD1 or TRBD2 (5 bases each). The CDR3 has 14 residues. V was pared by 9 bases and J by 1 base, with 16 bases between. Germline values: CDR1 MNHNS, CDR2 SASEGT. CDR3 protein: CASNRDRVSYEQYF. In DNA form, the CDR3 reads TGTGCCAGTAATCGGGACCGGGTTTCCTACGAGCAGTACTTC.

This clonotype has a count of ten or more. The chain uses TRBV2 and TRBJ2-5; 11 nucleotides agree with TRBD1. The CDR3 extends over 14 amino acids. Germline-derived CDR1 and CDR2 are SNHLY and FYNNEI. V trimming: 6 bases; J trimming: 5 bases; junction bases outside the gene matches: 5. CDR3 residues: CASSAGQGAETQYF. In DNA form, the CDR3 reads TGTGCCAGCAGCGCAGGACAGGGGGCCGAGACCCAGTACTTC.

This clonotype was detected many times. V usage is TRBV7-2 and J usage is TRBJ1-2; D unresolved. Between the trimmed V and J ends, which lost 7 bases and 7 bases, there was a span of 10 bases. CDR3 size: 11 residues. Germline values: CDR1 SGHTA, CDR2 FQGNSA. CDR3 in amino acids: CASTREFGYTF. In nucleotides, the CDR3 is TGTGCCAGCACCAGAGAATTTGGCTACACCTTC.

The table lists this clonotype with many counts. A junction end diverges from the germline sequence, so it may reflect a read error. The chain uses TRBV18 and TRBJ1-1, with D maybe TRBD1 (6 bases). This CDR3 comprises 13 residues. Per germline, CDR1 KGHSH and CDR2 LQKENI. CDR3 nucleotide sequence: TGCGCCAGCAGCCGGACAGCGAACACTGAAGCTTTCTTT. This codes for CASSRTANTEAFF.

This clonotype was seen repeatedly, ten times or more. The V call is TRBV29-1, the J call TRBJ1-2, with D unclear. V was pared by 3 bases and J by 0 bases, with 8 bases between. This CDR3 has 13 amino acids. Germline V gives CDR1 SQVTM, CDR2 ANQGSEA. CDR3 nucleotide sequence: TGCAGCGTTGACCCACCTCCTAACTATGGCTACACCTTC. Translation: CSVDPPPNYGYTF.

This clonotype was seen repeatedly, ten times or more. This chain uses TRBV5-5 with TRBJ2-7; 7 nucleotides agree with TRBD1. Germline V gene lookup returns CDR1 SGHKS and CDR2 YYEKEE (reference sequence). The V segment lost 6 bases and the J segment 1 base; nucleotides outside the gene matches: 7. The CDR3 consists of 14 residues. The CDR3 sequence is CASTLGTASYEQYF. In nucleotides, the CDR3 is TGTGCCAGCACCCTAGGGACAGCTTCCTACGAGCAGTACTTC.

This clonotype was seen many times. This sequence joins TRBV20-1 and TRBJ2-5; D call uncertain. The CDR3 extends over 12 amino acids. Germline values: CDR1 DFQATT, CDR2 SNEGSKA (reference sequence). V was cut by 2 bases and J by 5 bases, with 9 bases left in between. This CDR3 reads CSARLGIETQYF. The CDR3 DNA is TGCAGTGCTAGATTAGGCATCGAGACCCAGTACTTC.

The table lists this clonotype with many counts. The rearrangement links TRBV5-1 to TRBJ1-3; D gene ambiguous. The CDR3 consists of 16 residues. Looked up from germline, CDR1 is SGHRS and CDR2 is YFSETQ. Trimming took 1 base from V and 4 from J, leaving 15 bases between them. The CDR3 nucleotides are TGCGCCAGCAGCTTGTGGAGGGATTCAGGAGGAAACACCATATATTTT. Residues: CASSLWRDSGGNTIYF.

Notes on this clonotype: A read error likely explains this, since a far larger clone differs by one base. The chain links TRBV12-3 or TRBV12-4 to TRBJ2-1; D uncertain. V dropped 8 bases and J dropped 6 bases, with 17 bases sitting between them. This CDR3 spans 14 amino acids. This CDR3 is CASSPPNSLNEQFF. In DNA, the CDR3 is TGTGCCAGCTCCCCCCCCAACAGCCTCAATGAGCAGTTCTTC.

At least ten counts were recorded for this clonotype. The CDR3 DNA follows: TGCGCCAGCAGCCAAAAGTTAGGAGGACAGGGGGGAAGCTACGAGCAGTACTTC. It is translated as CASSQKLGGQGGSYEQYF. V is TRBV4-1 and J is TRBJ2-7, with TRBD1 identical over 10 bases. With 2 bases clipped from V and 3 bases from J, the junction kept 13 bases outside the gene matches. The CDR3 runs 18 residues. Germline CDR1 and CDR2: MGHRA and YSYEKL.